The entry below describes one T cell receptor (beta chain). It lacks a known antigen. Nothing much larger sits one base from this clone, and base qualities are not available. One collaborating source in Seattle enrolled patients during active infection and followed them longitudinally through the course of disease. The collaborating institutions used their own protocols to collect whole blood in K2EDTA tubes. For TCRbeta analysis, collaborators shipped samples in one of three forms: frozen whole blood, isolated PBMCs, or DNA extracted from either of those sample types. TCRbeta CDR3 regions were amplified from genomic DNA using the immunoSEQ Assay, a bias-controlled multiplex PCR. The published analysis was carried out like this. Within the assay, amplification of reference gene primers was used to estimate how many nucleated cells each sample contained. To quantify the absolute abundance of each unique TCRbeta CDR3 rearrangement, sequence reads were collapsed and filtered. For each sample, productive Simpson clonality was calculated by taking the square root of Simpson's diversity index across productive rearrangements. The clones in this table, taken by TCRdb from immuneACCESS, are in-frame only. Not every clone is retained; where verified, under half of the shortfall comes from an unresolved V gene, and the cause of the rest is unknown. The V and J calls and clone size were taken over from that table, and D and trimming were inferred from the DNA. The table for this sample lists 250,000 to 400,000 clones; more than 70% of them were counted only once. The top ten clones comprise under 2% of the sample.

The data derive from a study of blood T cell repertoires in COVID-19 (dated by TCRdb to the early 2020s). Notes on the research overall: Samples covering the acute and convalescent phases of COVID-19 were provided by collaborators in the United States, Italy and Spain. The material from the prospective study consisted of cDNA or gDNA derived from T cells, B-cell-depleted T cells, or PBMCs. Subjects who had been exposed to COVID-19, were actively infected with it, or had recovered from it provided the deeply sampled blood TCRbeta repertoires that made up the dataset. The repertoires were made available in a free public database intended to serve as a resource for research on the immune response to SARS-CoV-2. Samples were obtained from the ongoing ImmuneRACE study (first 160 participants) and from 1,200 or so subjects provided by 6 global collaborators. A de-identified subject ID, COVID-19 status, age in years and sex were almost always included in the sample metadata. Where available, HLA class I and class II types were taken from metadata supplied by the sample provider and were not determined by assay-based typing.

What the research found in general, with its limitations: The amount of clinical and demographic metadata varied by source and participant and was provided uncurated.

CDR1 and CDR2 were assigned from the germline V gene as KGHSH and LQKENI. For this chain, trimming is 6 bases at the V end and 4 bases at the J end, and the number of junction bases without a gene match is 16. The CDR3, from cysteine to phenylalanine, totals 17 residues. Only the CDR3 region is kept as DNA, spanning 51 bases read in frame from base 1. Sequencing used peripheral blood. This TCR was sampled from a woman aged 25 to 39 with COVID-19, enrolled during active disease. The rearrangement joined TRBV18 to TRBJ2-3; a stretch of 7 junction bases matches TRBD1. CDR3 region: CASSLQPRGSWADTQYF. The DNA sequence is given as TGTGCCAGCTCCCTCCAGCCCAGGGGGAGTTGGGCAGATACGCAGTATTTT.